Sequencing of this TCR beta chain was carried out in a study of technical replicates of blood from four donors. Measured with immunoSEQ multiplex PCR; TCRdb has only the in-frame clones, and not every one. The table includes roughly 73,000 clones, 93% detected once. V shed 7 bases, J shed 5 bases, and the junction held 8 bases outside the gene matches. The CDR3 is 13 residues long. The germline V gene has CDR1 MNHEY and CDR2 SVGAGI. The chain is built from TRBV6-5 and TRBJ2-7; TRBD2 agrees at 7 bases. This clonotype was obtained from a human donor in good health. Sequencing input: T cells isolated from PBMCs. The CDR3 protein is CASMLAARHEQYF. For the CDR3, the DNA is TGTGCCAGCATGCTAGCGGCAAGGCACGAGCAGTACTTC.